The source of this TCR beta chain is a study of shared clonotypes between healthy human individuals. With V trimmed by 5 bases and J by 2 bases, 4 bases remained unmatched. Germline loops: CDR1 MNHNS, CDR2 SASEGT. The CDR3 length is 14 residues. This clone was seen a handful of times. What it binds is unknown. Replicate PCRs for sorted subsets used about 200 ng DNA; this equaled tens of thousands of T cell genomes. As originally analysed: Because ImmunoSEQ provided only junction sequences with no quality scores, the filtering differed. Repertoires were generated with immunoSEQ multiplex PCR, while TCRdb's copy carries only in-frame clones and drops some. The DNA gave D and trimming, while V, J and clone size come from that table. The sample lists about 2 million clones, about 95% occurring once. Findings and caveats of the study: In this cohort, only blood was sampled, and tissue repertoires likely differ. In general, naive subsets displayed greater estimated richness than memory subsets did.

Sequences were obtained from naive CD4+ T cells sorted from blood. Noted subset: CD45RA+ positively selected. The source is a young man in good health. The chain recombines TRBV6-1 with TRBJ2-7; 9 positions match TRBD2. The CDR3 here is CASSRASGTYEQYF. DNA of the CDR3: TGTGCCAGCAGTCGAGCTAGCGGGACCTACGAGCAGTACTTC.